Included here is one TCR beta chain sequence, with context. Clones were read by immunoSEQ multiplex PCR, and TCRdb kept only the in-frame ones, dropping some. The sample lists 60,000 to 90,000 clones, around 92% occurring once. The source of the sample is a study of technical replicates of blood from a few donors. Trimming took 2 bases from V and 2 from J, leaving 11 bases between them. This CDR3 has 14 amino acids. CDR1 and CDR2 (germline): SGDLS, YYNGEE. The specimen was T cells isolated from PBMCs. This chain links TRBV9 with TRBJ2-7; D is perhaps TRBD2 (6 bases). The TCR comes from a human donor in good health. The CDR3 bases are TGTGCCAGCAGCGTTGGATGGACTACCTACGAGCAGTACTTC. Its protein is CASSVGWTTYEQYF.